This T cell receptor beta chain was documented in a study of shared clonotypes between healthy human individuals. The V gene lost 5 bases and the J gene lost 1 base, with 11 bases spanning the gap. Germline lookup yields CDR1 MNHNS and CDR2 SASEGT. The CDR3 loop spans 14 amino acids. A word on this clone: Other DNA sequences in this specimen translate into the identical CDR3.

The protocol was immunoSEQ multiplex PCR, while the TCRdb copy is restricted to in-frame clones and leaves out a portion. The table lists more than 2 million clones, approximately 94% of them singletons. Specimen: naive CD4+ T cells sorted from blood. Subset given: CD45RA+ positively selected. The chain carries TRBV6-1 and TRBJ1-1, with D uncertain. This clonotype was sampled from a man between 18 and 29 years old in good health. CDR3 loop: CASSRGRENTEAFF. The CDR3, as DNA: TGTGCCAGCAGTAGAGGACGAGAGAACACTGAAGCTTTCTTT.